One T cell receptor beta chain is described in this entry. Its antigen is not known. V dropped 5 bases and J dropped 1; count of bases not matched to a gene: 3. Germline V gene lookup returns CDR1 SGHVS and CDR2 FNYEAQ. The CDR3 consists of 14 residues. The data were obtained in a study of cytomegalovirus exposure and HLA in healthy donors. The wider study: Within the Caucasian-associated ancestry cluster were roughly 82% of the approximately 370 genotyped donors. Study-wide results and limits: Roughly even sequencing depth across donors was the assumption behind the presence/absence analyses. Some highly shared sequence variants likely arose as a pipeline artifact.

The PCR was carried out with 60 Vbeta primers and 13 Jbeta primers. The repertoire was sequenced with immunoSEQ multiplex PCR; TCRdb's copy has only in-frame clones and lacks some. The table includes about 200,000 clones, almost 80% detected once. The clonotype originates from a male donor in good health and CMV-seronegative. This chain links TRBV7-6 with TRBJ1-1; TRBD1 matches 8 bases. The sequencing sample was made of PBMCs. In DNA form, the CDR3 reads TGTGCCAGCAGCCGCGACAGGGGGAACACTGAAGCTTTCTTT. Translating it yields CASSRDRGNTEAFF.